The clone carrying this TCR beta chain was seen a single time. The record originates from a study of cytotoxic CD8 clonotypes in ibrutinib-treated CLL. Measured with immunoSEQ multiplex PCR; TCRdb has only the in-frame clones, and not every one. The data contain fewer than 400,000 clones, roughly two thirds of them seen just once; the ten biggest clones take up around 6.3%. The CDR3 length is 19 residues. Germline V gives CDR1 SGHRS, CDR2 YFSETQ. The J segment lost 8 bases and the V segment lost 5 bases, leaving 22 bases of the junction unmatched. Material: PBMCs, obtained after 36 months of ibrutinib treatment. This receptor was taken from a human donor with chronic lymphocytic leukemia. This sequence joins TRBV5-1 and TRBJ2-1; TRBD1 agrees at 10 bases. The CDR3 bases are TGCGCCAGCAGTTCAAAAGCGGGCGGGGGACAGGGGCCCGAGGATGAGCAGTTCTTC. Translating gives CASSSKAGGGQGPEDEQFF.